These T cell receptor beta chains were read from a single sample in a study of regulatory T cells in long-lasting Graves disease. TCRdb used MiXCR to reprocess the multiplex PCR reads, holding one entry per CDR3 protein. This sample has some 400,000 distinct CDR3 sequences; 14% to 15% occur once, and the top ten carry approximately 15%. These same records also appear under a second study, on T cells in Graves' hyperthyroidism and ophthalmopathy.

The sample here was peripheral blood mononuclear cells (PBMCs), taken at new diagnosis, from a patient treated with antithyroid drugs. These receptor sequences come from a woman younger than 45 with Graves disease. CDR3s include the opening cysteine and the closing phenylalanine or tryptophan. The D gene is left open where the match is weak. Size tells how often a clone was seen (once, few, many) or the class of an expanded clone, and some rows leave it out.

TRBV5-1	many	TRBD2	TRBJ2-1	16	CASSPIGGSAYNEQFF	TGCGCCAGCAGCCCCATCGGCGGGAGCGCCTACAATGAGCAGTTCTTC
TRBV20-1	many	-	TRBJ2-5	13	CSAVGRGQETQYF	TGCAGTGCTGTCGGACGGGGCCAAGAGACCCAGTACTTC
TRBV29-1	many	-	TRBJ1-2	15	CSVEVVPEANYGYTF	TGCAGCGTTGAAGTGGTTCCCGAAGCTAACTATGGCTACACCTTC
TRBV4-1	-	-	TRBJ2-3	17	CASSQVNPQTSTDTQYF	TGCGCCAGCAGCCAAGTAAATCCCCAGACTAGCACAGATACGCAGTATTTT
TRBV27	-	TRBD2	TRBJ2-1	16	CASTARGTSGRNEQFF	TGTGCCAGCACCGCAAGAGGTACTAGCGGGAGGAATGAGCAGTTCTTC
TRBV2	many	TRBD1	TRBJ2-7	16	CASSVTGTGGLYEQYF	TGTGCCAGCAGTGTAACCGGGACAGGGGGCCTTTACGAGCAGTACTTC
TRBV19	-	TRBD2	TRBJ2-3	15	CASSIQRGTTDTQYF	TGTGCCAGTAGTATTCAGCGGGGAACCACAGATACGCAGTATTTT
TRBV27	many	TRBD2	TRBJ2-7	15	CASSGGTSGSREQYF	TGTGCCAGCAGTGGCGGGACTAGCGGTTCTAGGGAGCAGTACTTC
TRBV19	-	-	TRBJ2-2	14	CASSIPPNTGELFF	TGTGCCAGTAGTATACCTCCGAACACCGGGGAGCTGTTTTTT
TRBV20-1	many	-	TRBJ2-3	15	CSARKRALTTDTQYF	TGCAGTGCTAGAAAGAGGGCATTGACCACAGATACGCAGTATTTT
TRBV6-1	few	-	TRBJ1-5	13	CASTRSGVQPQHF	TGTGCCAGCACCCGGTCGGGGGTTCAGCCCCAGCATTTT
TRBV11-2	many	-	TRBJ2-3	16	CASSLRDSYPANTQYF	TGTGCCAGCAGCTTAAGGGATAGCTACCCCGCCAATACGCAGTATTTT
TRBV29-1	-	TRBD2	TRBJ2-3	14	CSVGSSGYTDTQYF	TGCAGCGTTGGGTCTAGCGGTTACACAGATACGCAGTATTTT
TRBV12-5	many	-	TRBJ2-1	12	CASGLRTDEQFF	TGTGCTAGTGGTCTCAGGACAGATGAGCAGTTCTTC
TRBV9	few	TRBD2	TRBJ2-4	13	CASSGTSGDIQYF	TGTGCCAGCAGCGGAACTAGCGGGGACATTCAGTACTTC
TRBV27	few	-	TRBJ2-7	13	CAPPGTPNYEQYF	TGTGCCCCCCCCGGGACACCAAACTACGAGCAGTACTTC
TRBV4-1	once	-	TRBJ1-4	13	CASSTGINEKLFF	TGCGCCAGCAGTACAGGGATTAATGAAAAACTGTTTTTT
TRBV12-3/TRBV12-4	-	-	TRBJ1-3	14	CASSQRGVRNTIYF	TGTGCCAGCAGTCAAAGAGGGGTTCGAAACACCATATATTTT
TRBV12-3/TRBV12-4	many	-	TRBJ1-1	14	CASRPDRLHTEAFF	TGTGCCAGCAGACCCGACAGGCTGCACACTGAAGCTTTCTTT
TRBV20-1	many	TRBD2	TRBJ2-1	14	CSATGLKTNNEQFF	TGCAGTGCTACGGGACTAAAAACAAACAATGAGCAGTTCTTC
TRBV13	many	TRBD1	TRBJ2-7	15	CASSLGQGAKSEQYF	TGTGCCAGCAGCTTAGGGCAGGGGGCAAAAAGCGAGCAGTACTTC
TRBV11-1	many	-	TRBJ1-1	16	CASSLILGGGRTEAFF	TGTGCCAGCAGCCTTATCCTTGGGGGGGGGCGTACTGAAGCTTTCTTT
TRBV18	many	-	TRBJ1-4	14	CASSLGATNEKLFF	TGTGCCAGCAGCTTGGGAGCAACTAATGAAAAACTGTTTTTT
TRBV27	-	-	TRBJ2-1	14	CATGPRGSYNEQFF	TGTGCCACGGGTCCTAGGGGCTCCTACAATGAGCAGTTCTTC
TRBV4-1	few	-	TRBJ1-2	12	CASSQGWYGYTF	TGCGCCAGCAGCCAGGGGTGGTATGGCTACACCTTC
TRBV27	many	-	TRBJ1-1	16	CASSFALRSPNTEAFF	TGTGCCAGCAGTTTTGCCCTGAGGTCTCCGAACACTGAAGCTTTCTTT
TRBV7-3	-	-	TRBJ2-3	15	CASSRPGRGPDTQYF	TGTGCCAGCAGTCGTCCGGGACGTGGGCCAGATACGCAGTATTTT
TRBV18	many	-	TRBJ1-1	16	CASSQRDGWFRTEAFF	TGTGCCAGCTCACAACGGGACGGGTGGTTTCGTACTGAAGCTTTCTTT
TRBV19	few	-	TRBJ2-3	17	CASSPLGRQGYTDTQYF	TGTGCCAGTAGTCCCCTTGGCCGCCAAGGATACACAGATACGCAGTATTTT
TRBV5-5	-	-	TRBJ2-7	15	CASSVRSIEVHEQYF	TGTGCCAGCAGCGTGAGGTCGATCGAGGTCCACGAGCAGTACTTC
TRBV29-1	-	-	TRBJ2-5	13	CSVGPASLGTQYF	TGCAGCGTTGGGCCAGCCTCGTTAGGGACCCAGTACTTC
TRBV12-3/TRBV12-4	-	-	TRBJ2-1	14	CASTLLSSYNEQFF	TGTGCCAGCACCCTCCTTTCCTCCTACAATGAGCAGTTCTTC
TRBV7-2	few	-	TRBJ2-1	15	CASSLVRSSYNEQFF	TGTGCCAGCAGCTTAGTTCGGAGCTCCTACAATGAGCAGTTCTTC
TRBV7-8	many	TRBD2	TRBJ2-4	16	CASSLGLAGAQNIQYF	TGTGCCAGCAGCTTAGGACTGGCGGGAGCCCAAAACATTCAGTACTTC
TRBV30	many	-	TRBJ2-3	13	CAWALMGTDTQYF	TGTGCCTGGGCTCTCATGGGCACAGATACGCAGTATTTT
TRBV5-1	many	-	TRBJ2-7	15	CASSLVRGPAYEQYF	TGCGCCAGCAGCTTGGTTCGGGGGCCAGCGTACGAGCAGTACTTC
TRBV7-9	-	-	TRBJ2-1	13	CASSLLHGTGQFF	TGTGCCAGCAGCTTATTGCACGGGACCGGGCAGTTCTTC
TRBV6-1	-	-	TRBJ1-6	16	CASSEKPVFYNSPLHF	TGTGCCAGCAGTGAGAAGCCCGTTTTCTATAATTCACCCCTCCACTTT
TRBV27	-	TRBD1	TRBJ1-2	16	CASRPQSTGGSYGYTF	TGTGCCAGCAGACCTCAATCTACAGGGGGCAGCTATGGCTACACCTTC
TRBV20-1	many	TRBD1	TRBJ1-1	19	CSARQHTWTGGFMNTEAFF	TGCAGTGCTAGACAACACACGTGGACAGGGGGTTTTATGAACACTGAAGCTTTCTTT
TRBV28	many	TRBD1	TRBJ2-3	18	CASSTWDRGEVSGDTQYF	TGTGCCAGCAGTACTTGGGACAGGGGAGAGGTCAGTGGAGATACGCAGTATTTT
TRBV20-1	-	-	TRBJ1-6	13	CSARVQGTSPLHF	TGCAGTGCTAGAGTCCAGGGTACTTCCCCCCTCCACTTT
TRBV5-1	many	-	TRBJ1-5	15	CASSLDPQGNQPQHF	TGCGCCAGCAGCCTGGACCCGCAGGGGAATCAGCCCCAGCATTTT
TRBV3-1	-	-	TRBJ1-4	17	CASSQGLTGGTNEKLFF	TGTGCCAGCAGCCAAGGCCTCACGGGGGGGACTAATGAAAAACTGTTTTTT
TRBV18	many	-	TRBJ1-2	14	CASSPGGTNYGYTF	TGTGCCAGCTCACCGGGAGGAACTAACTATGGCTACACCTTC
TRBV29-1	many	TRBD2	TRBJ2-1	10	CSALAGVAFF	TGCAGCGCACTAGCGGGAGTAGCGTTCTTC
TRBV4-1	few	TRBD2	TRBJ2-3	15	CASRAVGSGKDTQYF	TGCGCCAGCAGGGCCGTAGGTAGCGGGAAAGATACGCAGTATTTT
TRBV20-1	many	TRBD1	TRBJ1-4	21	CSARDTYRQTGSQETNEKLFF	TGCAGTGCTAGAGACACCTACCGACAGACAGGGTCGCAGGAGACTAATGAAAAACTGTTTTTT
TRBV7-6	many	-	TRBJ2-1	12	CASSPFGGEQFF	TGTGCCAGCAGCCCCTTTGGGGGTGAGCAGTTCTTC
TRBV29-1	-	TRBD2	TRBJ2-7	11	CSVGTSVGQYF	TGCAGCGTTGGGACTAGCGTGGGGCAGTACTTC
TRBV7-7	many	-	TRBJ2-1	14	CASSLLGVGNEQFF	TGTGCCAGCAGCTTGCTCGGGGTCGGGAATGAGCAGTTCTTC
TRBV28	-	-	TRBJ2-3	12	CASSFWTDTQYF	TGTGCCAGCAGTTTCTGGACAGATACGCAGTATTTT